This T cell receptor beta chain was recorded in a study of long-term antiretroviral therapy in people with HIV. Researchers ran immunoSEQ v3.0 at survey level. Only in-frame clones appear in the TCRdb table, and some are missing; sequencing was by immunoSEQ multiplex PCR. Here the sample spans around 16,000 clones, around 80% being singletons. This clone has more than one count but fewer than ten. Germline CDR1 SNHLY, CDR2 FYNNEI. CDR3 length: 10 residues. V was clipped by 8 bases and J by 10 bases; unmatched bases: 3. Material: unsorted PBMCs, obtained 2.1 years after starting antiretroviral therapy. The gene calls are TRBV2 and TRBJ1-1, with TRBD1 matching over 8 bases. The sequence derives from a man between 40 and 49 years old with HIV. In nucleotides, the CDR3 is TGTGCCAGCGGCGGACAGGGAGCTTTCTTT. This gives the protein CASGGQGAFF.